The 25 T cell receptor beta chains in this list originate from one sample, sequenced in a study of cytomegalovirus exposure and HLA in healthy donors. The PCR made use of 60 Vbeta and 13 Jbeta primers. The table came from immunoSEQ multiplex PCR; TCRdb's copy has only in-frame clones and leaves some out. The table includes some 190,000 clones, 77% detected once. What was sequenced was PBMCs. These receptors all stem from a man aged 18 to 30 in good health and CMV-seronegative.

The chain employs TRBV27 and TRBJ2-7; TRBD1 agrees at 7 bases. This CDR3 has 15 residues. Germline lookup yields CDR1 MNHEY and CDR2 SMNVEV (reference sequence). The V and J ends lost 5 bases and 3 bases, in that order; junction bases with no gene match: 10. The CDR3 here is CASSPWDSTHYEQYF. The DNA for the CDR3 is TGTGCCAGCAGTCCCTGGGACAGTACGCACTACGAGCAGTACTTC.

The CDR3 DNA is TGTGCCAGCAGCCCACGAGGGAGGGCAGAGACCCAGTACTTC. This sequence encodes CASSPRGRAETQYF. The chain recombines TRBV5-6 with TRBJ2-5; 7 nucleotides align to TRBD2. The CDR3 has 14 amino acids. Germline assignment: CDR1 SGHDT and CDR2 YYEEEE. Losses at the gene ends were 4 bases for V and 4 bases for J; bases not matched to a gene: 7. Filled out from reference TRBV5-6 and TRBJ2-5, the complete variable domain reads DAGVTQSPTHLIKTRGQQVTLRCSPKSGHDTVSWYQQALGQGPQFIFQYYEEEERQRGNFPDRFSGHQFPNYSSELNVNALLLGDSALYLCASSPRGRAETQYFGPGTRLLVL.

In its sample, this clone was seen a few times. CDR3 residues: CAWRSGDRVAYEQYF. The DNA for the CDR3 is TGTGCCTGGAGGTCGGGGGACAGGGTTGCCTACGAGCAGTACTTC. This chain joins TRBV30 and TRBJ2-7; 9 bases are a match to TRBD1. Trimming removed 3 bases from V and 2 bases from J; junction bases left unmatched: 8. This CDR3 region has 15 residues. From germline, CDR1 is GTSNPN and CDR2 SVGIG (reference sequence). The whole variable domain, filled in from reference TRBV30 and TRBJ2-7, reads SQTIHQWPATLVQPVGSPLSLECTVEGTSNPNLYWYRQAAGRGLQLLFYSVGIGQISSEVPQNLSASRPQDRQFILSSKKLLLSDSGFYLCAWRSGDRVAYEQYFGPGTRLTVT.

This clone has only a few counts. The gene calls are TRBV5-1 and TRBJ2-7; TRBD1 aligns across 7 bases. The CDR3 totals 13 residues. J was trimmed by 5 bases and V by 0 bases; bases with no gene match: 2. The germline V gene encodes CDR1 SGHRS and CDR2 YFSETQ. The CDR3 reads CASSLAQGDEQYF. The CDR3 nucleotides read TGCGCCAGCAGCTTGGCCCAGGGGGACGAGCAGTACTTC.

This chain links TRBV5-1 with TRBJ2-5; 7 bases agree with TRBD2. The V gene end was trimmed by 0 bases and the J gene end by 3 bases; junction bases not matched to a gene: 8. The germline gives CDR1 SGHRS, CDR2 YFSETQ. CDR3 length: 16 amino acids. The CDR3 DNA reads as TGCGCCAGCAGCTTGGAGCCCGTCCGGGGGGAAGAGACCCAGTACTTC. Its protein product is CASSLEPVRGEETQYF.

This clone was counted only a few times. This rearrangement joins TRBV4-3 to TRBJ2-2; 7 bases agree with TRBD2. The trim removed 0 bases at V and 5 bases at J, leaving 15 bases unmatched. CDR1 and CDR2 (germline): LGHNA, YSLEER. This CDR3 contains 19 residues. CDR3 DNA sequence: TGCGCCAGCAGCCAAGATCGGGCGGGCCGGGGGGTACGTACCGGGGAGCTGTTTTTT. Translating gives CASSQDRAGRGVRTGELFF.

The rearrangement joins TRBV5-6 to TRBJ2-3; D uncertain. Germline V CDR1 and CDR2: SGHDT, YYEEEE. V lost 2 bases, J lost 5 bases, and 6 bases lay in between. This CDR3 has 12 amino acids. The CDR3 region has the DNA TGTGCCAGCAGCTTTTCGCGAGATACGCAGTATTTT. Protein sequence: CASSFSRDTQYF.

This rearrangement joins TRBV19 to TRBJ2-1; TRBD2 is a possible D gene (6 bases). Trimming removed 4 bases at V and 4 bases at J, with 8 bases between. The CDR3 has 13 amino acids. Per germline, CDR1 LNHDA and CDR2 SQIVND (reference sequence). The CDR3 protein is CASSTLAYNEQFF. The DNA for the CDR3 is TGTGCCAGTAGTACCCTAGCGTACAATGAGCAGTTCTTC.

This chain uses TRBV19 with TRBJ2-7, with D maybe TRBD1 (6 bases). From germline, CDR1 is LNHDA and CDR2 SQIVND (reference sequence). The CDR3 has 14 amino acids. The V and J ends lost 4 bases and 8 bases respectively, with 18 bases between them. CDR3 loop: CASSTRQALTQQYF. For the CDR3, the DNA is TGTGCCAGTAGTACCCGACAGGCACTTACTCAGCAGTACTTC.

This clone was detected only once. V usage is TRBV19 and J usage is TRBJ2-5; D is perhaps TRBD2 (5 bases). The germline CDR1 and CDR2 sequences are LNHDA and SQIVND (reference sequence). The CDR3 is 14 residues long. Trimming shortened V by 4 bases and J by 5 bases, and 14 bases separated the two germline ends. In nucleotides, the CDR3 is TGTGCCAGTAGTAGGAGCGCTAGGAGGGAGACCCAGTACTTC. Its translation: CASSRSARRETQYF.

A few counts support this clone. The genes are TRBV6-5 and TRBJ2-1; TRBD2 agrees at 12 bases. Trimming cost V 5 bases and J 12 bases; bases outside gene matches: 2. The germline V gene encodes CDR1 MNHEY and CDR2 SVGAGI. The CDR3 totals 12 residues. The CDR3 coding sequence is TGTGCCAGCAGTCGACTAGCGGGAGTGCAGTTCTTC. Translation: CASSRLAGVQFF.

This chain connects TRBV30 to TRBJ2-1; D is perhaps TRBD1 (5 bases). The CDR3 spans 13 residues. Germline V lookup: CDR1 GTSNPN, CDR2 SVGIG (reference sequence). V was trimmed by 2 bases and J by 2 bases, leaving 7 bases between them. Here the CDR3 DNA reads TGTGCCTGGAGTAGACAGACCTACAATGAGCAGTTCTTC. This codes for CAWSRQTYNEQFF. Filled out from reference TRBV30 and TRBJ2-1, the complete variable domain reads SQTIHQWPATLVQPVGSPLSLECTVEGTSNPNLYWYRQAAGRGLQLLFYSVGIGQISSEVPQNLSASRPQDRQFILSSKKLLLSDSGFYLCAWSRQTYNEQFFGPGTRLTVL.

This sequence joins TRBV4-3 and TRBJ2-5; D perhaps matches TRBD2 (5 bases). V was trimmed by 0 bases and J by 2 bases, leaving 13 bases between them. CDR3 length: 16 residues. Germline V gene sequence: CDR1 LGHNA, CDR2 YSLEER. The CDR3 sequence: CASSQEGWTPQETQYF. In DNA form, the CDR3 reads TGCGCCAGCAGCCAAGAAGGATGGACTCCACAAGAGACCCAGTACTTC.

CDR3 amino acids: CASSPQAAPAGEQYF. CDR3 in DNA: TGTGCCAGCAGCCCCCAAGCGGCCCCAGCCGGCGAGCAGTACTTC. The chain uses TRBV7-9 and TRBJ2-7; D is possibly TRBD2 (5 bases). Germline V gene data show CDR1 as SEHNR and CDR2 as FQNEAQ (reference sequence). With 5 bases removed from V and 6 bases from J, the gap between germline ends came to 20 bases. There are 15 residues in the CDR3. Based on the CDR3 plus reference TRBV7-9 and TRBJ2-7, the full variable domain is DTGVSQNPRHKITKRGQNVTFRCDPISEHNRLYWYRQTLGQGPEFLTYFQNEAQLEKSRLLSDRFSAERPKGSFSTLEIQRTEQGDSAMYLCASSPQAAPAGEQYFGPGTRLTVT.

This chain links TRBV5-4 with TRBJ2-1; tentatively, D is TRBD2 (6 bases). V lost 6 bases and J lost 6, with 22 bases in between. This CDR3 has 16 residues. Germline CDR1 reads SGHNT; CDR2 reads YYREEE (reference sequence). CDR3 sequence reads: CASTMVLLAGSNEQFF. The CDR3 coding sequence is TGTGCCAGCACCATGGTCTTACTAGCTGGTAGCAATGAGCAGTTCTTC.

CDR3 sequence: CASSPPTSGGYTDTQYF. CDR3 bases: TGTGCCAGCTCACCACCGACCAGCGGGGGGTACACAGATACGCAGTATTTT. This rearrangement joins TRBV18 to TRBJ2-3, with 9 positions matching TRBD2. Germline V gene sequence: CDR1 KGHSH, CDR2 LQKENI. The CDR3 sequence is 17 residues long. V lost 0 bases to trimming and J lost 2 bases; unmatched junction nucleotides: 6.

The CDR3 DNA reads as TGCGCCAGCAGCTTGGGGGGGGAGGGTGAGCAGTTCTTC. Translating it yields CASSLGGEGEQFF. The chain joins TRBV5-1 to TRBJ2-1; 7 bases match TRBD2. Germline CDR1 and CDR2: SGHRS and YFSETQ. The V gene end was trimmed by 0 bases and the J gene end by 9 bases; junction bases not matched to a gene: 3. The CDR3 extends over 13 amino acids.

CDR3 bases: TGTGCCAGCAGCTTTCGTCCAGCGGGAGGACTTACAGATACGCAGTATTTT. Its protein is CASSFRPAGGLTDTQYF. J is TRBJ2-3 and V is TRBV5-4; TRBD2 matches at 9 bases. V was clipped by 2 bases and J by 3 bases; unmatched bases: 10. Germline loops: CDR1 SGHNT, CDR2 YYREEE (reference sequence). CDR3 length: 17 residues.

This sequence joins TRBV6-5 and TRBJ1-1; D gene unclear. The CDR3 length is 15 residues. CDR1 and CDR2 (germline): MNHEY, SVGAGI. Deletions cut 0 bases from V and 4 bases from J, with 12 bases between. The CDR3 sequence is CASSYSPTRVTEAFF. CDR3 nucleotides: TGTGCCAGCAGTTACTCACCGACCCGGGTCACTGAAGCTTTCTTT.

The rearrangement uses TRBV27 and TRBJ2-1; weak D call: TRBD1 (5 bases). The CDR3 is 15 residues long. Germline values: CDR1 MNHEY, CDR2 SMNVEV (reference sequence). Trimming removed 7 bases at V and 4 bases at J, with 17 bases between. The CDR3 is CASTFGQGGYNEQFF. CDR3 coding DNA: TGTGCCAGCACCTTCGGCCAGGGTGGGTACAATGAGCAGTTCTTC.

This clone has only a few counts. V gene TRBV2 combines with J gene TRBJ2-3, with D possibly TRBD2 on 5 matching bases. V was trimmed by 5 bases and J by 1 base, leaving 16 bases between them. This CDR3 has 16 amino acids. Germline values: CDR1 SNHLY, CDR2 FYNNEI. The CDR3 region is CASSKQAVYGTDTQYF. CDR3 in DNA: TGTGCCAGCAGTAAACAAGCGGTCTACGGCACAGATACGCAGTATTTT. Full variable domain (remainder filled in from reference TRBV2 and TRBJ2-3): EPEVTQTPSHQVTQMGQEVILRCVPISNHLYFYWYRQILGQKVEFLVSFYNNEISEKSEIFDDQFSVERPDGSNFTLKIRSTKLEDSAMYFCASSKQAVYGTDTQYFGPGTRLTVL.

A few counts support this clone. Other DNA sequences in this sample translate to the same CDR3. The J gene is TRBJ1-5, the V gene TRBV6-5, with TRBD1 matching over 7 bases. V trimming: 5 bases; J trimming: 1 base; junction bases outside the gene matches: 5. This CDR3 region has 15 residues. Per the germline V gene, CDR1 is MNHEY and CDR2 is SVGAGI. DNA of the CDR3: TGTGCCAGCAGTCCCGACAGGGCCAGCAATCAGCCCCAGCATTTT. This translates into CASSPDRASNQPQHF.

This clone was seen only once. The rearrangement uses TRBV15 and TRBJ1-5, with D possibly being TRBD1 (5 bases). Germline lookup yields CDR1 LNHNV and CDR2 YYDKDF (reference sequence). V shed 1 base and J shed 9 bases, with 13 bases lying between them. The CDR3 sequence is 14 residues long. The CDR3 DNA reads TGTGCCACCAGCAGAGGGGGGGACGCCGGGCCCCAGCATTTT. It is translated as CATSRGGDAGPQHF.

CDR3 nucleotides: TGTGCCATCAGTGAGCCTTCAGGAGGGGGCCCCGTTGAGCCCCAGCATTTT. Translating it yields CAISEPSGGGPVEPQHF. This rearrangement joins TRBV10-3 to TRBJ1-5; 7 nucleotides align to TRBD1. After removal of 2 bases from V and 8 bases from J, the junction contained 15 bases not matched to a gene. The germline V gene has CDR1 ENHRY and CDR2 SYGVKD. The CDR3 contains 17 residues.

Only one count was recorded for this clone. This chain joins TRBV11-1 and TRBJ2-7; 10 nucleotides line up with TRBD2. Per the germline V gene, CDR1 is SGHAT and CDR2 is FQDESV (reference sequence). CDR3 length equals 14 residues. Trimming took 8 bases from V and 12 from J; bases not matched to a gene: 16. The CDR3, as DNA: TGTGCCAGCTCCCTACGGGCTAGCGGGGGAGGCCCGTACTTC. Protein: CASSLRASGGGPYF.